This TCR beta chain was observed in a study of blood T cell repertoires in COVID-19. Germline V gives CDR1 MNHEY, CDR2 SVGEGT. CDR3 length: 16 amino acids. Deletions cut 5 bases from V and 2 bases from J, with 17 bases between. TCRdb's table, derived via immunoSEQ multiplex PCR, lists solely in-frame clones and lacks some. The sample shows 200,000 to 250,000 clones, more than 80% of them seen only once. The V call is TRBV6-2 or TRBV6-3, the J call TRBJ2-3, with a tentative D call TRBD2 (6 bases). The sample was peripheral blood. The source is a woman of 80 years or more with acute or convalescent COVID-19. CDR3 nucleotides: TGTGCCAGCAGTGACCCCTACGGACTATCCACAGATACGCAGTATTTT. Translated, it gives CASSDPYGLSTDTQYF.